The 22 T cell receptor beta chains listed next were all sequenced from one sample in a study of shared clonotypes between healthy human individuals. The method was immunoSEQ multiplex PCR; TCRdb's version includes in-frame clones alone and lacks a portion of them. This table holds around 1.6 million clones, around 98% found once. Input material: naive CD4+ T cells sorted from blood. As to subset: CD45RA+ positively selected. The receptors were sampled from a man under 40 in good health.

This chain links TRBV5-1 with TRBJ2-2; perhaps TRBD1 as D (5 bases). With 5 bases removed from V and 2 bases from J, the gap between germline ends came to 10 bases. This CDR3 contains 14 residues. Germline values: CDR1 SGHRS, CDR2 YFSETQ. The CDR3 loop reads CASSDSLNTGELFF. The CDR3 DNA reads as TGCGCCAGCAGTGACAGCCTAAACACCGGGGAGCTGTTTTTT.

The chain is built from TRBV5-1 and TRBJ2-6; D call uncertain. The CDR3 spans 15 residues. V was shortened by 4 bases and J by 1 base, with 9 bases between the two germline ends. In germline, CDR1 is SGHRS, CDR2 YFSETQ. The CDR3 DNA reads TGCGCCAGCAGCCCTCGGCAGTCTGGGGCCAACGTCCTGACTTTC. Encoded protein: CASSPRQSGANVLTF.

The genes are TRBV4-1 and TRBJ2-7; TRBD2 matches at 8 bases. The CDR3 loop spans 16 amino acids. The germline V gene encodes CDR1 MGHRA and CDR2 YSYEKL. J lost 1 base, V lost 1 base, and 6 bases had no gene match. As DNA, the CDR3 is TGCGCCAGCAGCCAAGTAGGGACTAGGGGTTCCTACGAGCAGTACTTC. This gives the protein CASSQVGTRGSYEQYF.

The rearrangement joins TRBV9 to TRBJ2-7; D remains ambiguous. Germline CDR1 SGDLS, CDR2 YYNGEE. V was pared by 0 bases and J by 4 bases, with 14 bases between. This CDR3 region has 15 residues. CDR3 in DNA: TGTGCCAGCAGCGTAGATCTGCGTTTCGGGTACGAGCAGTACTTC. It translates to CASSVDLRFGYEQYF.

The rearrangement links TRBV9 to TRBJ1-4; no firm D call. The CDR3 is 15 residues long. Germline loops: CDR1 SGDLS, CDR2 YYNGEE. Trimming cost V 0 bases and J 0 bases, with 6 bases left between them. CDR3 DNA: TGTGCCAGCAGCGTAGATATAACAACTAATGAAAAACTGTTTTTT. Its translation: CASSVDITTNEKLFF.

The chain has TRBV5-5 and TRBJ2-2, with D unclear. Germline values: CDR1 SGHKS, CDR2 YYEKEE (reference sequence). This CDR3 has 16 amino acids. V was shortened by 6 bases and J by 4 bases, with 19 bases between the two germline ends. CDR3 bases: TGTGCCAGCACCCTGGCTACCCCCCGGACCACCGGGGAGCTGTTTTTT. Its translation is CASTLATPRTTGELFF.

Points on this clone: Other DNA variants within this sample encode the same CDR3. The chain uses TRBV5-1 and TRBJ2-1, with D tentatively TRBD2 (5 bases). CDR1 is SGHRS and CDR2 is YFSETQ in the germline V gene. V shed 0 bases and J shed 6 bases, with 7 bases lying between them. The CDR3 is made up of 13 amino acids. The CDR3: CASSLAAGNEQFF. The CDR3 DNA sequence: TGCGCCAGCAGCTTGGCCGCGGGCAATGAGCAGTTCTTC. Using reference TRBV5-1 and TRBJ2-1 for the parts outside the CDR3, the full variable domain is KAGVTQTPRYLIKTRGQQVTLSCSPISGHRSVSWYQQTPGQGLQFLFEYFSETQRNKGNFPGRFSGRQFSNSRSEMNVSTLELGDSALYLCASSLAAGNEQFFGPGTRLTVL.

The CDR3 region is CAISSGQVISEQYF. The CDR3, as DNA: TGTGCCATCAGTTCGGGACAGGTGATTTCCGAGCAGTACTTC. The chain recombines TRBV10-3 with TRBJ2-7, with 8 bases fitting TRBD1. Looked up from germline, CDR1 is ENHRY and CDR2 is SYGVKD. The CDR3 contains 14 residues. The V gene end was trimmed by 5 bases and the J gene end by 6 bases; junction bases not matched to a gene: 9.

The chain combines TRBV11-2 with TRBJ1-1; 7 bases fit TRBD1. Germline loops: CDR1 SGHAT, CDR2 FQNNGV. V trimming: 5 bases; J trimming: 5 bases; junction bases outside the gene matches: 8. CDR3 length: 14 amino acids. In DNA, the CDR3 is TGTGCCAGCAGCACCCAGGGGGTTACAACTGAAGCTTTCTTT. It specifies CASSTQGVTTEAFF.

This chain connects TRBV28 to TRBJ2-3; D may be TRBD2 (6 bases). V gave up 2 bases and J gave up 2 bases, with 14 bases separating them. From germline, CDR1 is MDHEN and CDR2 SYDVKM. The CDR3 consists of 16 residues. CDR3 DNA: TGTGCCAGCAGTTTACGAGCGGGTTTGAACACAGATACGCAGTATTTT. It codes for CASSLRAGLNTDTQYF.

The V call is TRBV25-1, the J call TRBJ2-2; 8 nucleotides line up with TRBD1. Germline assignment: CDR1 MGHDK and CDR2 SYGVNS. The V and J ends lost 3 bases and 6 bases, in that order; junction bases with no gene match: 9. CDR3 length: 16 amino acids. This CDR3 reads CASSDFSRGLSGELFF. Here the CDR3 DNA reads TGTGCCAGCAGTGATTTCTCCAGGGGGCTTTCCGGGGAGCTGTTTTTT.

The rearrangement joins TRBV14 to TRBJ2-3, with D uncertain. The CDR3 contains 14 residues. Looked up from germline, CDR1 is SGHDN and CDR2 is FVKESK. Trimming took off 0 bases at V and 4 bases at J, with 8 bases between the two ends. In DNA, the CDR3 is TGTGCCAGCAGCCAAGATTTTATCCCAGATACGCAGTATTTT. This sequence encodes CASSQDFIPDTQYF.

The chain recombines TRBV27 with TRBJ2-1, with unresolved D. V was cut by 8 bases and J by 2 bases, with 10 bases left in between. Germline V gene data show CDR1 as MNHEY and CDR2 as SMNVEV (reference sequence). The CDR3 is made up of 13 amino acids. The chain's CDR3 is CASRSSTYNEQFF. In DNA form, the CDR3 reads TGTGCCAGCCGTTCAAGCACCTACAATGAGCAGTTCTTC.

The rearrangement joins TRBV28 to TRBJ1-5; no firm D call. The V gene's germline CDR1 is MDHEN and CDR2 SYDVKM. This CDR3 is built from 15 residues. The V end was cut by 5 bases, the J end by 3 bases, with 14 bases between. In DNA, the CDR3 is TGTGCCAGCAGTGCTCCCCGGGTCTACAATCAGCCCCAGCATTTT. Amino acids: CASSAPRVYNQPQHF.

This chain links TRBV7-6 with TRBJ2-1; a possible D gene is TRBD2 (6 bases). The V end was cut by 5 bases, the J end by 0 bases, with 14 bases between. The germline V gene encodes CDR1 SGHVS and CDR2 FNYEAQ. This CDR3 is built from 16 residues. The chain's CDR3 is CASSHVRAGSYNEQFF. CDR3 in DNA: TGTGCCAGCAGCCACGTCAGAGCGGGCTCCTACAATGAGCAGTTCTTC.

The chain combines TRBV28 with TRBJ1-2; D is possibly TRBD1 (6 bases). The V end lost 6 bases, the J end lost 8 bases, and 16 bases lay between the germline ends. Germline assignment: CDR1 MDHEN and CDR2 SYDVKM. The length of the CDR3 is 13 residues. The CDR3 protein is CASSPGGATGYTF. CDR3 coding DNA: TGTGCCAGCAGCCCTGGGGGGGCGACCGGCTACACCTTC.

The J gene is TRBJ2-1, the V gene TRBV10-3; 7 positions agree with TRBD1. V was pared by 6 bases and J by 1 base, with 3 bases of the junction left unmatched. CDR1 and CDR2 (germline): ENHRY, SYGVKD. This CDR3 has 14 residues. DNA of the CDR3: TGTGCCATCAGCGGACAGGAATCCTACAATGAGCAGTTCTTC. Amino acid sequence: CAISGQESYNEQFF.

This chain joins TRBV7-6 and TRBJ2-2; 9 nucleotides line up with TRBD2. Unmatched junction bases numbered 11, after V lost 6 bases and J lost 0 bases. Germline V gives CDR1 SGHVS, CDR2 FNYEAQ. The CDR3 covers 18 residues. The CDR3 is CASRPETSGQANTGELFF. CDR3 coding DNA: TGTGCCAGCAGACCCGAAACTAGCGGGCAAGCGAACACCGGGGAGCTGTTTTTT.

The chain combines TRBV28 with TRBJ2-7, with D tentatively TRBD1 or TRBD2 (6 bases each). V lost 3 bases, J lost 5 bases, and 20 bases lay in between. The V gene's germline CDR1 is MDHEN and CDR2 SYDVKM. The CDR3 sequence is 16 residues long. The CDR3 reads CASSFGGGAGMNEQYF. The CDR3 DNA follows: TGTGCCAGCAGTTTCGGGGGCGGGGCCGGTATGAACGAGCAGTACTTC. Using reference TRBV28 and TRBJ2-7 for the parts outside the CDR3, the full variable domain is DVKVTQSSRYLVKRTGEKVFLECVQDMDHENMFWYRQDPGLGLRLIYFSYDVKMKEKGDIPEGYSVSREKKERFSLILESASTNQTSMYLCASSFGGGAGMNEQYFGPGTRLTVT.

The chain recombines TRBV9 with TRBJ2-1; D unclear. The V and J ends lost 2 bases and 2 bases respectively, with 8 bases between them. The CDR3 covers 14 residues. Germline lookup yields CDR1 SGDLS and CDR2 YYNGEE. The CDR3 region has the DNA TGTGCCAGCAGCGTTCAAGGAGCCTACAATGAGCAGTTCTTC. Translation gives CASSVQGAYNEQFF.

The gene calls are TRBV5-5 and TRBJ2-1; tentatively, D is TRBD1 (6 bases). Germline-derived CDR1 and CDR2 are SGHKS and YYEKEE (reference sequence). V shed 1 base and J shed 5 bases, with 13 bases lying between them. CDR3 length: 15 residues. The CDR3 nucleotides read TGTGCCAGCAGCTTGCTACAGGGAAATAACAATGAGCAGTTCTTC. Protein: CASSLLQGNNNEQFF.

The chain combines TRBV18 with TRBJ1-4; possibly TRBD1 for D (5 bases). Germline-derived CDR1 and CDR2 are KGHSH and LQKENI. The CDR3 loop spans 15 amino acids. V was shortened by 4 bases and J by 8 bases, with 17 bases between the two germline ends. The CDR3 is CASSLNGATTEKLFF. The CDR3 DNA reads TGTGCCAGCTCACTAAATGGGGCTACCACCGAAAAACTGTTTTTT.